The 13 T cell receptor beta chains given below trace back to one sample, sequenced in a study of T cells in Graves' hyperthyroidism and ophthalmopathy. The source material, RNA transcripts, was used to amplify TCR beta CDR3 regions. With the HTBI primer set, the TCR CDR3 went through a first round of RT-PCR. TCRdb re-derived calls from the multiplex PCR reads in MiXCR, one entry per CDR3 protein. Found here are about 720,000 distinct CDR3 sequences, 18% of them singletons; the top ten hold approximately 15%. Input material: blood. Source of these receptors: a woman in her 50s with Graves' hyperthyroidism that later progressed to Graves' ophthalmopathy.

This chain links TRBV9 with TRBJ2-7, with D possibly matching TRBD2 (5 bases). This CDR3 contains 13 residues. Germline V gene data show CDR1 as SGDLS and CDR2 as YYNGEE. The V end was cut by 0 bases, the J end by 5 bases, with 9 bases between. The CDR3 sequence is CASSVGLAHEQYF. For the CDR3, the DNA is TGTGCCAGCAGCGTAGGTCTAGCCCACGAGCAGTACTTC.

The chain is built from TRBV6-1 and TRBJ1-1; 9 bases map to TRBD1. This CDR3 has 14 residues. V was pared by 4 bases and J by 4 bases, with 4 bases of the junction left unmatched. The germline V gene has CDR1 MNHNS and CDR2 SASEGT. CDR3 coding DNA: TGTGCCAGCAGTGGGGGACAGGGTACCACTGAAGCTTTCTTT. Translated, it gives CASSGGQGTTEAFF.

This clonotype was counted ten times or more. The genes are TRBV20-1 and TRBJ2-3, with 8 bases fitting TRBD2. The length of the CDR3 is 13 residues. Germline lookup yields CDR1 DFQATT and CDR2 SNEGSKA (reference sequence). Here the CDR3 reads CSVKRGSTDTQYF. The CDR3 nucleotides read TGCAGCGTCAAGCGGGGGAGCACAGATACGCAGTATTTT.

The V call is TRBV5-1, the J call TRBJ2-5; TRBD2 aligns across 12 bases. Germline CDR1 SGHRS, CDR2 YFSETQ. The length of the CDR3 is 19 residues. J lost 0 bases, V lost 0 bases, and 9 bases had no gene match. The DNA for the CDR3 is TGCGCCAGCAGCTTGGACAGGACTAGCGGGGCAAAGTACCAAGAGACCCAGTACTTC. It is translated as CASSLDRTSGAKYQETQYF. The whole variable domain, remainder taken from reference TRBV5-1 and TRBJ2-5, is KAGVTQTPRYLIKTRGQQVTLSCSPISGHRSVSWYQQTPGQGLQFLFEYFSETQRNKGNFPGRFSGRQFSNSRSEMNVSTLELGDSALYLCASSLDRTSGAKYQETQYFGPGTRLLVL.

This clonotype was observed many times. The gene calls are TRBV28 and TRBJ1-1; no clear D. CDR1 and CDR2 from the germline V gene are MDHEN and SYDVKM. The CDR3 sequence is 15 residues long. The V end lost 6 bases, the J end lost 0 bases, and 14 bases lay between the germline ends. This CDR3 is CASSRSFGVNTEAFF. The CDR3 DNA reads as TGTGCCAGCAGCCGAAGTTTCGGGGTGAACACTGAAGCTTTCTTT.

This clonotype was detected only a few times. The chain is built from TRBV10-2 and TRBJ1-4; 9 nucleotides align to TRBD1. The V gene end was trimmed by 3 bases and the J gene end by 0 bases; junction bases not matched to a gene: 5. CDR1 and CDR2 from the germline V gene are WSHSY and SAAADI. The CDR3 length is 17 residues. This CDR3 reads CASSDRQGVSTNEKLFF. CDR3 coding DNA: TGCGCCAGCAGTGATCGACAGGGGGTATCAACTAATGAAAAACTGTTTTTT.

This clonotype occurred a few times. J is TRBJ1-1 and V is TRBV27; unclear D gene. The CDR3 consists of 13 residues. Germline V CDR1 and CDR2: MNHEY, SMNVEV (reference sequence). V lost 6 bases and J lost 7, with 15 bases in between. This chain's CDR3 is CASRLRGGNEAFF. The CDR3, as DNA: TGTGCCAGCAGACTAAGAGGAGGAAATGAAGCTTTCTTT.

This clonotype was observed a handful of times. This chain joins TRBV6-5 and TRBJ1-2, with D perhaps matching TRBD1 (6 bases). CDR1 and CDR2 (germline): MNHEY, SVGAGI. Trimming cost V 6 bases and J 5 bases, with 16 bases left between them. CDR3 length: 14 amino acids. The DNA for the CDR3 is TGTGCCAGCAGCAGGGGCCAGGGCGAATATGGCTACACCTTC. Protein: CASSRGQGEYGYTF.

J is TRBJ1-2 and V is TRBV6-1; tentative D call: TRBD1 (6 bases). V shed 5 bases and J shed 4 bases, with 17 bases lying between them. The CDR3 covers 15 residues. CDR1 and CDR2 (germline): MNHNS, SASEGT. DNA of the CDR3: TGTGCCAGCAGTCTCTCAGACAGGAGAGGCTATGGCTACACCTTC. Its protein product is CASSLSDRRGYGYTF.

This clonotype was observed a handful of times. The chain couples TRBV19 to TRBJ1-3, with 10 bases lining up with TRBD1. Unmatched junction bases numbered 18, after V lost 10 bases and J lost 9 bases. This CDR3 has 16 residues. Per germline, CDR1 LNHDA and CDR2 SQIVND (reference sequence). The DNA of the CDR3 is TGTGCCACGACGCCGACCGGGACAGGGGCGTCCAGCACCATATATTTT. Amino acid sequence: CATTPTGTGASSTIYF.

This clonotype was counted many times. V usage is TRBV12-3 or TRBV12-4 and J usage is TRBJ1-1; tentatively, D is TRBD1 (6 bases). This CDR3 has 16 residues. V was trimmed by 7 bases and J by 4 bases, leaving 22 bases between them. CDR3 bases: TGTGCCAGCAACCCCTCTGTGGGGGGCGGTGCCACTGAAGCTTTCTTT. Translated: CASNPSVGGGATEAFF.

The chain employs TRBV7-3 and TRBJ2-5; tentatively, D is TRBD1 (8 bases). Trimming shortened V by 4 bases and J by 5 bases, and 17 bases separated the two germline ends. Germline assignment: CDR1 SGHTA and CDR2 FQGTGA. CDR3 length: 15 residues. CDR3: CASSYSTGEGETQYF. For the CDR3, the DNA is TGTGCCAGCAGCTACTCGACAGGGGAGGGGGAGACCCAGTACTTC.

The chain recombines TRBV6-1 with TRBJ2-3; 10 bases are shared with TRBD1. CDR1 and CDR2 from the germline V gene are MNHNS and SASEGT. V was pared by 3 bases and J by 5 bases, with 8 bases of the junction left unmatched. CDR3 length: 16 amino acids. The DNA for the CDR3 is TGTGCCAGCAGTGATAGGAGGACAGGGGGAGGAGATACGCAGTATTTT. Amino acids: CASSDRRTGGGDTQYF.